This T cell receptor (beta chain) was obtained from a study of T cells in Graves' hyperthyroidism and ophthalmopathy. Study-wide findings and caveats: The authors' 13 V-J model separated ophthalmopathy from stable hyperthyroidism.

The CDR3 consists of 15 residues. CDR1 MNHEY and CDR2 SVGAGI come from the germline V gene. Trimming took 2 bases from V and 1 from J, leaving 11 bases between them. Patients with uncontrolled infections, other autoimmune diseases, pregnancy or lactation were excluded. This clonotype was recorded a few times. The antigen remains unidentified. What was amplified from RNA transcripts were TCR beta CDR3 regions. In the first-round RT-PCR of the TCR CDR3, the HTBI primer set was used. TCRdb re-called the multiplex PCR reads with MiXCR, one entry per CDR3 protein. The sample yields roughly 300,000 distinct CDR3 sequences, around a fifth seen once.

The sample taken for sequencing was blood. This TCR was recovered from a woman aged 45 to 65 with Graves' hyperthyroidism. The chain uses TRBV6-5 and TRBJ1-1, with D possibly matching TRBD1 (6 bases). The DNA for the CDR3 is TGTGCCAGCAGTTACACAGCACAGGGGAACACTGAAGCTTTCTTT. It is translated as CASSYTAQGNTEAFF.